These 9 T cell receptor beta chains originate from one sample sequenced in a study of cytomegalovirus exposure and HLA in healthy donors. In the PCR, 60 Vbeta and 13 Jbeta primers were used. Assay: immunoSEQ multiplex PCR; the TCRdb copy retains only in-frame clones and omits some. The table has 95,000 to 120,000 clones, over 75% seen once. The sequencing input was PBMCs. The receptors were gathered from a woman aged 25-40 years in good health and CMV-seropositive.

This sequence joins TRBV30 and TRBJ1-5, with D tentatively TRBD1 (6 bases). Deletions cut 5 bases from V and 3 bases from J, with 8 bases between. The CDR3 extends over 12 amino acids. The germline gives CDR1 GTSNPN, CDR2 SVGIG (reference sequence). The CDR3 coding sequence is TGTGCCTGGGGACAGTACAATCAGCCCCAGCATTTT. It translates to CAWGQYNQPQHF.

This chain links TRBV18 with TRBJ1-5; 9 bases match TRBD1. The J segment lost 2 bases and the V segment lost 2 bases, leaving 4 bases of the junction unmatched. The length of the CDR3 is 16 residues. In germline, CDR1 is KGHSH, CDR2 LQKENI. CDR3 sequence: CASSPADRGGNQPQHF. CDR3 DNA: TGTGCCAGCTCACCAGCAGACAGGGGGGGCAATCAGCCCCAGCATTTT.

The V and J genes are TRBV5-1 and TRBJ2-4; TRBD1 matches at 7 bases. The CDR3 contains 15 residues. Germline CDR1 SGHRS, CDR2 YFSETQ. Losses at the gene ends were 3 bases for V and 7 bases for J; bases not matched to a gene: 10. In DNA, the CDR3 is TGCGCCAGCAGCTCACTTTCCAGGGGGTGGAACATTCAGTACTTC. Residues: CASSSLSRGWNIQYF.

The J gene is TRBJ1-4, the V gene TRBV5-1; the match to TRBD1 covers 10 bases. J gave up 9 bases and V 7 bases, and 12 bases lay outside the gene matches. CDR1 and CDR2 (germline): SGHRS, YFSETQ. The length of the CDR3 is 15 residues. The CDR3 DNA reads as TGCGCCAGCGGGTTGAATCCGGGACAGGGGCAAAAACTGTTTTTT. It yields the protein CASGLNPGQGQKLFF.

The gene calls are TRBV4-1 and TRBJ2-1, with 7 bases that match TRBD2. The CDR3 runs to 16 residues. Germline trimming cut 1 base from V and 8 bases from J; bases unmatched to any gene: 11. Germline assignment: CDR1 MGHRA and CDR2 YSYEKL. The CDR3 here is CASSQGVAGDVDEQFF. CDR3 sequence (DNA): TGCGCCAGCAGCCAAGGGGTCGCGGGAGATGTCGATGAGCAGTTCTTC.

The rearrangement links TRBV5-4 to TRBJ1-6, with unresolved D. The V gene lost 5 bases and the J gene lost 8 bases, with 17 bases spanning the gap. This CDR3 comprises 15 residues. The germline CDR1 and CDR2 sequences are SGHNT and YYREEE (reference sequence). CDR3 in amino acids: CASRSGTFGDSPLHF. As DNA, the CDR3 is TGTGCCAGCAGGTCGGGAACTTTTGGGGATTCACCCCTCCACTTT.

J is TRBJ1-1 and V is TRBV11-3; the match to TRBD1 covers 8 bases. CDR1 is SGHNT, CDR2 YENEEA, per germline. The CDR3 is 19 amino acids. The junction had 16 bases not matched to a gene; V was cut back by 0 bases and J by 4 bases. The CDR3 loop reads CASSLEEVGRGLDGTEAFF. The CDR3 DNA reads TGTGCCAGCAGCTTAGAAGAGGTTGGCAGGGGGCTTGACGGCACTGAAGCTTTCTTT.

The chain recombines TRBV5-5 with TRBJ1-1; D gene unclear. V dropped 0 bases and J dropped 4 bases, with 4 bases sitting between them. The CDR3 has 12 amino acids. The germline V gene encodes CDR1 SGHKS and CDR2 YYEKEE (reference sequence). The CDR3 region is CASSLVSTEAFF. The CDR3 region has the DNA TGTGCCAGCAGCTTGGTGAGCACTGAAGCTTTCTTT. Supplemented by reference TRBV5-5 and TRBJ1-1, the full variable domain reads DAGVTQSPTHLIKTRGQQVTLRCSPISGHKSVSWYQQVLGQGPQFIFQYYEKEERGRGNFPDRFSARQFPNYSSELNVNALLLGDSALYLCASSLVSTEAFFGQGTRLTVV.

The CDR3 DNA reads TGTGCCAGCAGCGGGGGACAGGGGGAAGAGACCCAGTACTTC. It is translated as CASSGGQGEETQYF. V gene TRBV9 combines with J gene TRBJ2-5, with 11 bases identical to TRBD1. The trim removed 3 bases at V and 3 bases at J, leaving 1 base unmatched. There are 14 residues in the CDR3. Germline V gene data show CDR1 as SGDLS and CDR2 as YYNGEE.